This passage covers 24 T cell receptor beta chains from one sample sequenced in a study of T cells in Graves' hyperthyroidism and ophthalmopathy. RNA transcripts were the template for amplifying TCR beta CDR3 regions. A first-round RT-PCR of the TCR CDR3 used the HTBI primer set. MiXCR was run by TCRdb on the multiplex PCR reads, yielding one entry per CDR3 protein. The sample contains about 290,000 distinct CDR3 sequences, around 15% of which appear only once. The source material was blood. These receptors originate from a woman in her forties or fifties with Graves' hyperthyroidism that later progressed to Graves' ophthalmopathy.

This clonotype was counted at least ten times. The chain has TRBV28 and TRBJ2-1; 9 bases agree with TRBD2. With 3 bases clipped from V and 9 bases from J, the junction kept 9 bases outside the gene matches. The CDR3 has 15 residues. The germline gives CDR1 MDHEN, CDR2 SYDVKM. CDR3 DNA: TGTGCCAGCAGTTTTTTCGCGGGAGGGCAATTTGAGCAGTTCTTC. Protein: CASSFFAGGQFEQFF. Full variable domain (rest looked up from reference TRBV28 and TRBJ2-1): DVKVTQSSRYLVKRTGEKVFLECVQDMDHENMFWYRQDPGLGLRLIYFSYDVKMKEKGDIPEGYSVSREKKERFSLILESASTNQTSMYLCASSFFAGGQFEQFFGPGTRLTVL.

At least ten counts were recorded for this clonotype. The V and J genes are TRBV7-3 and TRBJ1-2, with TRBD1 identical over 7 bases. CDR1 is SGHTA and CDR2 is FQGTGA in the germline V gene. Losses at the gene ends were 5 bases for V and 2 bases for J; bases not matched to a gene: 2. The CDR3 is made up of 13 amino acids. For the CDR3, the DNA is TGTGCCAGCAGCCCGGACAGGAACTATGGCTACACCTTC. This gives the protein CASSPDRNYGYTF.

The sample holds many counts of this clonotype. The chain uses TRBV29-1 and TRBJ2-7, with TRBD2 matching over 7 bases. In germline, CDR1 is SQVTM, CDR2 ANQGSEA. J was trimmed by 4 bases and V by 4 bases; bases with no gene match: 10. The CDR3 loop spans 14 amino acids. CDR3 bases: TGCAGCGTTGGCGGGCGAAGCGGGACTTACGAGCAGTACTTC. Protein sequence: CSVGGRSGTYEQYF.

DNA of the CDR3: TGTGCCAGCAGCCGGAACAGGGGCGACGAGCAGTACTTC. This sequence encodes CASSRNRGDEQYF. This chain connects TRBV11-2 to TRBJ2-7; TRBD1 aligns across 7 bases. Germline trimming cut 5 bases from V and 5 bases from J; bases unmatched to any gene: 6. The CDR3 length is 13 residues. Germline V CDR1 and CDR2: SGHAT, FQNNGV.

This clonotype showed up many times. J is TRBJ2-5 and V is TRBV6-1; D is uncertain. This CDR3 spans 11 amino acids. Trimming removed 8 bases from V and 3 bases from J, with 7 bases in between. Germline lookup yields CDR1 MNHNS and CDR2 SASEGT. CDR3 coding DNA: TGTGCCAGCTTTGCAAAAGAGACCCAGTACTTC. This translates into CASFAKETQYF.

In this sample, this clonotype turned up many times. The V and J genes are TRBV20-1 and TRBJ2-1, with 12 bases that match TRBD2. The junction had 6 bases not matched to a gene; V was cut back by 4 bases and J by 8 bases. CDR1 and CDR2 from the germline V gene are DFQATT and SNEGSKA (reference sequence). This CDR3 is 14 amino acids long. CDR3 sequence: CSATRTSGNDEQFF. In DNA, the CDR3 is TGCAGTGCTACCAGGACTAGCGGGAACGATGAGCAGTTCTTC.

The sample holds a few counts of this clonotype. This chain connects TRBV14 to TRBJ2-7; D may be TRBD2 (6 bases). The CDR3 is made up of 15 amino acids. With 2 bases removed from V and 0 bases from J, the gap between germline ends came to 11 bases. The germline gives CDR1 SGHDN, CDR2 FVKESK. As DNA, the CDR3 is TGTGCCAGCAGCCAATTTAGCGGCAGCTCCTACGAGCAGTACTTC. This translates into CASSQFSGSSYEQYF.

The table lists this clonotype with many counts. The gene calls are TRBV7-9 and TRBJ1-2; D is uncertain. The CDR3 is 13 amino acids. Between the trimmed V and J ends, which lost 4 bases and 4 bases, there was a span of 10 bases. The germline CDR1 and CDR2 sequences are SEHNR and FQNEAQ (reference sequence). CDR3 in DNA: TGTGCCAGCAGCTCCCTAGGAGCCTATGGCTACACCTTC. Encoded protein: CASSSLGAYGYTF.

The rearrangement uses TRBV19 and TRBJ1-2; the match to TRBD1 covers 8 bases. Germline CDR1 reads LNHDA; CDR2 reads SQIVND (reference sequence). The CDR3 runs 17 residues. The J segment lost 2 bases and the V segment lost 8 bases, leaving 16 bases of the junction unmatched. The CDR3 reads CASQIQDRGSGNYGYTF. The CDR3 DNA reads as TGTGCCAGTCAGATCCAAGACAGGGGTTCGGGCAACTATGGCTACACCTTC.

This clonotype has at least ten counts. This sequence joins TRBV9 and TRBJ2-3, with 10 positions matching TRBD1. This CDR3 region has 15 residues. The germline V gene has CDR1 SGDLS and CDR2 YYNGEE. V lost 4 bases to trimming and J lost 4 bases; unmatched junction nucleotides: 6. CDR3: CASSSGTGDSDTQYF. Written as DNA, the CDR3 is TGTGCCAGCAGCTCAGGGACAGGGGATTCAGATACGCAGTATTTT. Full variable domain (missing parts from reference TRBV9 and TRBJ2-3): DSGVTQTPKHLITATGQRVTLRCSPRSGDLSVYWYQQSLDQGLQFLIQYYNGEERAKGNILERFSAQQFPDLHSELNLSSLELGDSALYFCASSSGTGDSDTQYFGPGTRLTVL.

This sequence joins TRBV18 and TRBJ2-5; TRBD2 aligns across 8 bases. The germline CDR1 and CDR2 sequences are KGHSH and LQKENI. The CDR3 runs to 15 residues. Trimming removed 1 base from V and 1 base from J; junction bases left unmatched: 2. The CDR3 protein is CASSPLTSGQETQYF. The CDR3 DNA is TGTGCCAGCTCACCACTTACTAGCGGCCAAGAGACCCAGTACTTC.

The chain couples TRBV11-2 to TRBJ2-1, with 9 bases lining up with TRBD1. The CDR3 totals 15 residues. Germline lookup yields CDR1 SGHAT and CDR2 FQNNGV. V gave up 5 bases and J gave up 7 bases; unmatched junction bases: 9. The CDR3 loop reads CASSTRGQGWNEQFF. DNA for the CDR3: TGTGCCAGCAGCACCAGGGGACAGGGTTGGAATGAGCAGTTCTTC.

This clonotype was seen ten or more times. The V gene is TRBV2, the J gene TRBJ1-4, with D maybe TRBD1 (5 bases). CDR3 length: 15 amino acids. Per the germline V gene, CDR1 is SNHLY and CDR2 is FYNNEI. Between the trimmed V and J ends, which lost 6 bases and 7 bases, there was a span of 18 bases. The CDR3 sequence: CASSPEGLSPEKLFF. DNA of the CDR3: TGTGCCAGCAGCCCCGAGGGACTCTCACCTGAAAAACTGTTTTTT.

This clonotype was detected ten times or more. The J gene is TRBJ1-6, the V gene TRBV7-2; maybe TRBD1 (6 bases). Deletions cut 3 bases from V and 9 bases from J, with 15 bases between. CDR3 length: 15 amino acids. Germline CDR1 reads SGHTA; CDR2 reads FQGNSA. In DNA, the CDR3 is TGTGCCAGCAGCTTGCATGGGCAGGGGATTTCACCCCTCCACTTT. Protein product: CASSLHGQGISPLHF. Drawing the rest from reference TRBV7-2 and TRBJ1-6, the complete variable domain is GAGVSQSPSNKVTEKGKDVELRCDPISGHTALYWYRQSLGQGLEFLIYFQGNSAPDKSGLPSDRFSAERTGGSVSTLTIQRTQQEDSAVYLCASSLHGQGISPLHFGNGTRLTVT.

This clonotype was observed many times. The chain has TRBV6-1 and TRBJ2-7; D remains unclear. The V end was cut by 6 bases, the J end by 1 base, with 13 bases between. Per germline, CDR1 MNHNS and CDR2 SASEGT. The length of the CDR3 is 14 residues. CDR3 bases: TGTGCCAGCAGCAAGGCCTCGCTTTCCTACGAGCAGTACTTC. Protein sequence: CASSKASLSYEQYF.

The chain links TRBV4-1 to TRBJ1-4, with D possibly being TRBD1 (6 bases). The CDR3 has 16 amino acids. Germline V gene sequence: CDR1 MGHRA, CDR2 YSYEKL. V lost 1 base and J lost 9, with 18 bases in between. CDR3 protein: CASSQAGQYPMKKLFF. In DNA, the CDR3 is TGCGCCAGCAGCCAAGCCGGACAGTACCCAATGAAAAAACTGTTTTTT.

This clonotype was observed many times. This chain links TRBV20-1 with TRBJ1-5; D ambiguous. V lost 0 bases and J lost 4, with 10 bases in between. Germline loops: CDR1 DFQATT, CDR2 SNEGSKA (reference sequence). This CDR3 contains 14 residues. The CDR3 sequence: CSARDRIGNQPQHF. The CDR3 DNA reads as TGCAGTGCTAGAGACAGGATAGGGAATCAGCCCCAGCATTTT.

The chain has TRBV9 and TRBJ1-2; 7 bases line up with TRBD1. The germline CDR1 and CDR2 sequences are SGDLS and YYNGEE. After removal of 4 bases from V and 3 bases from J, the junction contained 9 bases not matched to a gene. This CDR3 spans 15 amino acids. Here the CDR3 reads CASSSMDRPHYGYTF. CDR3 DNA sequence: TGTGCCAGCAGCTCCATGGACAGGCCCCACTATGGCTACACCTTC.

The V and J genes are TRBV10-3 and TRBJ2-4; 12 nucleotides align to TRBD2. Germline CDR1 ENHRY, CDR2 SYGVKD. The CDR3 totals 17 residues. Trimming removed 5 bases from V and 6 bases from J; junction bases left unmatched: 11. CDR3 bases: TGTGCCATCAGTCCATCGACTAGCGGGAGATCGGGAAACATTCAGTACTTC. Protein product: CAISPSTSGRSGNIQYF.

This clonotype was seen more than once but under ten times. The chain recombines TRBV5-4 with TRBJ1-1; no clear D gene. The CDR3 runs to 14 residues. The germline V and J ends were trimmed by 0 bases and 1 base, with 7 bases remaining between them. CDR1 is SGHNT, CDR2 YYREEE, per germline (reference sequence). CDR3: CASSLGSENTEAFF. The DNA of the CDR3 is TGTGCCAGCAGCTTGGGCAGTGAGAACACTGAAGCTTTCTTT.

This clonotype was detected many times. The gene calls are TRBV13 and TRBJ2-1; 7 bases line up with TRBD2. CDR1 PRHDT and CDR2 FYEKMQ come from the germline V gene (reference sequence). V shed 2 bases and J 7 bases; nucleotides not matched to a gene: 2. There are 13 residues in the CDR3. CDR3 in amino acids: CASSLLAENEQFF. In DNA form, the CDR3 reads TGTGCCAGCAGCTTACTAGCGGAGAATGAGCAGTTCTTC.

This clonotype has ten or more counts. The V gene is TRBV9, the J gene TRBJ2-3; the D is unclear. Trimming took off 0 bases at V and 6 bases at J, with 8 bases between the two ends. CDR3 length: 13 amino acids. The germline CDR1 and CDR2 sequences are SGDLS and YYNGEE. CDR3 DNA sequence: TGTGCCAGCAGCGTAGCACCAGCGGATACGCAGTATTTT. It encodes CASSVAPADTQYF.

This clonotype was recorded many times. The gene calls are TRBV3-1 and TRBJ2-6, with D unclear. CDR3 length: 17 residues. Trimming left V 1 base short and J 0 bases short, with 10 bases between. CDR1 and CDR2 from the germline V gene are LGHDT and YNNKEL (reference sequence). CDR3 loop: CASSQGVTNSGANVLTF. In DNA, the CDR3 is TGTGCCAGCAGCCAAGGGGTAACGAACTCTGGGGCCAACGTCCTGACTTTC.

This clonotype has only a few counts. This rearrangement joins TRBV12-3 or TRBV12-4 to TRBJ2-1; D not certain. Deletions cut 11 bases from V and 0 bases from J, with 20 bases between. The CDR3 contains 16 residues. The CDR3 loop reads CAVFRLAPSSYNEQFF. The CDR3, as DNA: TGTGCCGTTTTCCGACTGGCACCAAGCTCCTACAATGAGCAGTTCTTC.